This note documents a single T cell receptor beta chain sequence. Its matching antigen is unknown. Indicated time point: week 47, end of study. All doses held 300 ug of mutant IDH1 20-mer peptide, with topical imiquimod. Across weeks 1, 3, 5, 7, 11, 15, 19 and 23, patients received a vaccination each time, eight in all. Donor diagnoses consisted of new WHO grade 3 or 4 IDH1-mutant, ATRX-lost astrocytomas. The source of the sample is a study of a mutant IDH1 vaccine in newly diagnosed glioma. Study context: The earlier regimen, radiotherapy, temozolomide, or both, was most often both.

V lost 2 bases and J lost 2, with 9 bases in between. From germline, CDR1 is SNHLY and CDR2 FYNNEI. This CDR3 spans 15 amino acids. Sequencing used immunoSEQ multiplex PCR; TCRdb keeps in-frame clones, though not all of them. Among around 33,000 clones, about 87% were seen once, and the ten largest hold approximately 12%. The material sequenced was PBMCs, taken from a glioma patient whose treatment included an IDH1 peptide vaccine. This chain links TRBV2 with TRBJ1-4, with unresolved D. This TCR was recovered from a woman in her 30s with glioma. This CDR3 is CASSERAATNEKLFF. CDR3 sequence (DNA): TGTGCCAGCAGTGAACGGGCAGCTACTAATGAAAAACTGTTTTTT.